This T cell receptor (beta chain) came from a study of cytomegalovirus exposure and HLA in healthy donors (dated by TCRdb to 2016 to 2017). The study in broad terms: An earlier analysis of roughly 570 of the donors reported about 280 Gb of sequence data and roughly 120 million unique TCR beta sequences obtained from approximately 180 million T cells. About 300 gigabases of sequencing data and around 80 million unique TCR sequences made up an early release that covered approximately 700 HLA-typed donors. Of the roughly 400 genotyped donors, roughly 80% fell in the genetic ancestry cluster associated with self-reported Caucasian donors. The aim of the study was to test whether cataloging public T cell receptors could identify signatures of past pathogen exposure. The study used immunosequencing to profile the T cell repertoires of 666 subjects and linked those repertoires to cytomegalovirus serostatus. In addition to the first cohort of roughly 700 subjects, a separate validation cohort of about 120 different subjects was used. To predict cytomegalovirus infection status, the study combined high-throughput TCR immunosequencing, statistical association of individual TCRs with disease status, and machine learning. A later analysis re-examined previously published TCR beta repertoires from 500 to 700 donors and added high-resolution HLA genotyping to investigate patterns of TCR occurrence. Rather than drawing on any new phenotypic data, the later analysis identified candidate immune exposures from TCR beta sequences and the way those sequences occurred across donors. An earlier analysis of some 600 of the donors applied high-throughput TCR beta sequencing to assess whether each TCR beta V gene segment acted as functional or pseudogenic. Donor age, sex, ethnicity and CMV serostatus were collected together with the repertoire data. Genome-wide SNP genotypes for about 65% of the 666 donors were used in a later genetic analysis, which treated that subset as a discovery cohort. All discovery cohort repertoires had been generated on a single sequencing platform. HLA typing covered class I and class II loci at four-digit resolution. Typing coverage varied by locus: about 620-630 donors for A, B, C, DRB1 and DQB1; roughly 500 for DQA1; more than 600 for DPA1; about 450 for DPB1. Four to six DR-DQ haplotypes were handled as single units for association and clustering because linkage in the cohort was strong. On average, around 200,000 unique TCR beta nucleotide sequences were sequenced per donor among a few hundred genotyped donors of the cohort, with 15% to 20% of those sequences being non-productive.

On this clone itself: Which antigen it targets is not known. There are no base qualities to consult, and no much larger clone falls within one base.

Libraries came from the immunoSEQ multiplex PCR assay. For the multiplex PCR, a mixture combining 60 forward primers for TCR Vbeta segments and 13 reverse primers for TCR Jbeta segments was used. Amplification of the CDR3 region of rearranged TCR beta genes was performed with a multiplex PCR assay on genomic DNA. The Illumina HiSeq System was used to sequence the amplified TCR beta libraries as 87-base-pair reads. The authors' pipeline ran thus. In a later analysis, tens of millions of unique TCR beta chains were counted across the roughly 700 repertoires, and roughly 11 million of these chains were shared by at least two donors. A nearest-neighbor algorithm error-corrected the raw reads and collapsed the reads into unique sequences, merging closely related sequences to remove PCR and sequencing errors. CDR3 sequences were aligned to IMGT reference sequences to assign V, D and J gene segments. For a sequence to be retained, a match of at least six nucleotides to both a V gene segment and a J gene segment was required. A rearrangement was called productive if the CDR3 had no stop codons and remained in frame with V and J, and every other rearrangement was called non-productive. CDR3 was defined according to IMGT convention as the region running from the second conserved V-encoded cysteine to the conserved J-encoded phenylalanine. The earlier analysis of some 600 of the donors excluded sequences that lacked an unambiguous match to a single V gene segment. An earlier analysis of some 610 of the donors called V segments functional above 56.7% productive rearrangements and segregating when the between-donor standard deviation exceeded 5%. A statistical classification framework was built to diagnose cytomegalovirus status from the catalog of TCR beta chain sequences. A later analysis assigned V and J genes by comparing TCR nucleotide sequences with IMGT/GENE-DB human TR gene sequences. A later analysis assigned CDR3 sequences and most-parsimonious VDJ recombination scenarios with the TCRdist pipeline. A later analysis defined each TCR beta chain by its CDR3 amino acid sequence plus V-gene family, and excluded reads lacking a unique V-gene family. To address suspected cross-contamination and a sequencing artifact, a later analysis removed a few hundred highly shared, low-generation-probability nucleotide sequences. For each public chain, a later analysis derived a clonal expansion index from normalized ranks of inferred template counts within each repertoire. In a later analysis, generation probabilities were computed using a VDJ recombination model fitted to out-of-frame rearrangements, and the results were checked against IGoR. In a later analysis, hypergeometric tests were used to score TCR-TCR, TCR-HLA and TCR-CMV co-occurrence, with a repertoire-size bias correction applied to TCR pairs. False discovery rates were estimated in a later analysis by permuting HLA or CMV assignments 20 times. In a later analysis, co-occurring TCRs were grouped using DBSCAN, and TCRdist sequence similarity was added for clustering within HLA-allele-positive subsets. Co-occurrence clustering excluded repertoires with fewer than 30,000 or more than 120,000 public chains, plus five with anomalous nucleotide sharing. TCRdb took this table from immuneACCESS and kept in-frame rearrangements with V and J called. Such tables lack part of the clones; where checked against another copy, unresolved V genes explain under half of the gap, and the rest is unexplained. The DNA was the basis for D and trimming; V, J and clone size are from that table. Recorded for this sample are more than 100,000 clones; roughly 9.6% of them occurred a single time. Of the sample, over 6.5% falls within the top ten clones.

Results the study describes overall, beyond this receptor: In a later analysis, several top co-occurrence clusters were reported to appear linked to parvovirus B19, influenza, CMV and Epstein-Barr virus. Across donors, most TCR sequences were observed very rarely, whereas some public TCRs were present in many individuals. The study listed 164 TCR beta chains as associated with cytomegalovirus. The presence/absence analyses assumed that sequencing depth was roughly uniform across donors, and that assumption may not be true. In vitro tests confirmed that a few of the cytomegalovirus-associated TCR beta chains recognize cytomegalovirus antigens. According to a later genetic analysis, donors in an Asian-associated ancestry cluster had fewer N-insertions in productive TCRs than the approximately 670-donor mean. Immune exposure information for the cohort was limited to CMV serostatus. Because the 87-base-pair reads could not distinguish some IMGT-functional V segments, including TRBV6-2 and TRBV6-3, those segments were excluded. The classifier was reported to diagnose cytomegalovirus status with high specificity and sensitivity in both the original cohort and the validation cohort. Most CMV-associated TCR beta chains appeared to be HLA-restricted in a later analysis, and the HLA associations seemed to be driven largely by CMV exposure. Only TCR beta chains were sequenced in this cohort, and the absence of alpha or paired-chain data limited detectable features. A cluster of highly shared sequence variants was judged likely to be a technical artifact of the sequencing pipeline. When HLA alleles, especially DR and DQ, strongly co-occurred, TCR associations were difficult to assign to individual alleles. Because some donors lacked HLA typing at each locus, the association tests relied only on the typed subset. About 17 rarely observed V segments, including chromosome 9 orphons, were excluded from the earlier analysis of some 590 of the donors because counts were too low. In a later genetic analysis, a missense DCLRE1C variant was associated with V-gene and J-gene trimming of TCR beta chains, and the association was replicated in an independent cohort. In a later analysis, the rate of TCR association differed among HLA loci, with DRB1 alleles having the most associated TCRs and HLA-C alleles having the fewest. A later analysis associated some 17,000 TCR beta sequences with specific HLA alleles at a false discovery rate of 0.05. According to the authors, the approach could potentially be generalized to other disease states and immunological phenotypes. An earlier analysis of around 540 of the donors showed that most TCR beta V segments appeared in productive rearrangements either about 87% or about 30% of the time, which broadly matched IMGT annotations. In a later analysis, HLA-associated TCR beta chains were found to be more clonally expanded and to have lower generation probabilities than equally common non-associated chains. Linkage disequilibrium might explain the correlated functional status among segregating V segments, but an unknown experimental factor could not be excluded. A further reported finding was that TCR beta sequences accurately predicted the HLA-A and HLA-B alleles for most subjects in the first cohort.

A distance of 5 bases separates the germline ends of V and J, which lose 4 bases and 6 bases respectively. Spanning cysteine to phenylalanine, the CDR3 consists of 11 amino acids. The read is trimmed to its CDR3 DNA, 33 bases read in frame from base 1. The germline V gene sets CDR1 to SNHLY and CDR2 to FYNNEI. The cohort comprised around 700 healthy bone marrow donors. At the time of sampling, every cohort member was nominally healthy, though immune exposures that went unrecorded were likely present. The donor tested CMV seropositive and was one of the 289 seropositive cohort members. Every donor gave a peripheral blood sample, and the peripheral blood mononuclear cells from that sample were used for TCR beta sequencing. The Qiagen DNeasy Blood Extraction Kit was used to extract genomic DNA from the blood cell samples.

The chain joins TRBV2 to TRBJ2-3, with an unclear D gene assignment. The sequencing input was PBMCs. The receptor was isolated from a woman in her thirties or forties in good health and CMV-seropositive. The nucleotide sequence is given as TGTGCCAGCAGTGTTGAGGATACGCAGTATTTT. Its protein product is CASSVEDTQYF. The CDR3 plus the reference TRBV2 and TRBJ2-3 genes for the other parts give the full variable domain: EPEVTQTPSHQVTQMGQEVILRCVPISNHLYFYWYRQILGQKVEFLVSFYNNEISEKSEIFDDQFSVERPDGSNFTLKIRSTKLEDSAMYFCASSVEDTQYFGPGTRLTVL.